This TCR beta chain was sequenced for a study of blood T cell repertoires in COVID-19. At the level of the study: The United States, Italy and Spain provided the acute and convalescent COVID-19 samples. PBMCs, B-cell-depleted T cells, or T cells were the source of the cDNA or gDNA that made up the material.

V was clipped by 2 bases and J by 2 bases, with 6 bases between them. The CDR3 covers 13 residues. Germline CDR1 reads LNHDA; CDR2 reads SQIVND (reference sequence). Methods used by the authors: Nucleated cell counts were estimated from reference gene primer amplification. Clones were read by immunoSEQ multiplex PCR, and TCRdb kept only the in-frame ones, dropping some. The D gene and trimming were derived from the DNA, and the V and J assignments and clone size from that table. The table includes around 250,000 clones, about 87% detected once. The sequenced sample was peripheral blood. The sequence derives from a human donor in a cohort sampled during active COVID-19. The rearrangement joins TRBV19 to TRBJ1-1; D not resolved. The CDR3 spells CASSISFNTEAFF. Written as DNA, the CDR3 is TGTGCCAGTAGTATATCCTTCAACACTGAAGCTTTCTTT.